Listed below are T cell receptor beta chains from one sample, sequenced in a study of cytomegalovirus exposure and HLA in healthy donors. Libraries were prepared by immunoSEQ multiplex PCR; TCRdb keeps only in-frame clonotypes and omits some of them. The data show 150,000 to 200,000 clones, 70% to 85% seen once. Source material: PBMCs. The receptors originated from a male donor in good health and CMV-seronegative. The CDR3 runs from the conserved cysteine through the conserved F or W. A D gene is named only where the DNA matches it firmly. Rows may omit the clone size; those that give it use once, few, many or a size class.

j_call clone_size cdr3_length v_call d_call cdr3_nt cdr3_aa
TRBJ2-2 - 15 TRBV27 TRBD2 TGTGCCAGCAGTGGTTGGCTAGCGGTCACCGGGGAGCTGTTTTTT CASSGWLAVTGELFF
TRBJ2-7 - 13 TRBV6-1 TRBD1 TGTGCCAGCAGTGGAACCAGGGGGAACGAGCAGTACTTC CASSGTRGNEQYF
TRBJ2-1 - 14 TRBV2 TRBD2 TGTGCCAGCAGGGGGACTAGCGGGGGGGCTGAGCAGTTCTTC CASRGTSGGAEQFF
TRBJ1-3 - 16 TRBV5-5 - TGTGCCAGCAGCTTGGTTCAGGTATACTCTGGAAACACCATATATTTT CASSLVQVYSGNTIYF
TRBJ1-5 - 17 TRBV27 - TGTGCCAGCAGTCCCCTCGATTTGCAGGGTGGCAATCAGCCCCAGCATTTT CASSPLDLQGGNQPQHF
TRBJ1-2 - 14 TRBV7-2 - TGTGCCAGCAGCTTCGGGAACAGGGTCTATGGCTACACCTTC CASSFGNRVYGYTF
TRBJ2-7 few 14 TRBV7-7 TRBD1 TGTGCTAGCAGGTCCACAGGGGAGATATACGAGCAGTACTTC CASRSTGEIYEQYF
TRBJ2-1 - 18 TRBV4-3 TRBD2 TGCGCCAGCAGCCAAGAGGGCGGTAGCGGGAGTTCCTACAATGAGCAGTTCTTC CASSQEGGSGSSYNEQFF
TRBJ1-1 - 12 TRBV27 TRBD1 TGTGCCAGCAGTTTATTGGGACAGCCAGCTTTCTTT CASSLLGQPAFF
TRBJ2-2 few 16 TRBV18 TRBD1 TGTGCCAGCTCACCCCTGCAGACAGGGTCCACCGGGGAGCTGTTTTTT CASSPLQTGSTGELFF
TRBJ2-2 - 17 TRBV7-3 TRBD2 TGTGCCAGCAGCCCGGGACTAGCGGGAGGCCGCACCGGGGAGCTGTTTTTT CASSPGLAGGRTGELFF
TRBJ1-2 - 14 TRBV6-4 - TGTGCCAGCAGGGCCGCAATCAACCCCTATGGCTACACCTTC CASRAAINPYGYTF
TRBJ2-1 - 13 TRBV11-2 TRBD1 TGTGCCACCTCGGACAGGACCACTGGGGAGCAGTTCTTC CATSDRTTGEQFF
TRBJ2-5 - 13 TRBV29-1 - TGCAGCGTTGAAGATGCAAGTTTTTCGGCCCAGTACTTC CSVEDASFSAQYF
TRBJ1-1 - 14 TRBV6-5 - TGTGCCAGCACCTCAGGGTTCATGAACACTGAAGCTTTCTTT CASTSGFMNTEAFF
TRBJ1-2 - 13 TRBV10-3 - TGTGCCATCAGTGAAGAGGGAGCCTATGGCTACACCTTC CAISEEGAYGYTF
TRBJ2-3 - 14 TRBV27 TRBD1 TGTGCCAGCAGTACAGGGGGCAGCGCAGATACGCAGTATTTT CASSTGGSADTQYF
TRBJ2-5 - 14 TRBV6-6 TRBD2 TGTGCCAGCAGTTTCGGGGGGTTTAAAGAGACCCAGTACTTC CASSFGGFKETQYF
TRBJ2-3 - 15 TRBV6-5 TRBD2 TGTGCCAGCAGCTTAGCGGGGGGGCAGGGAGATACGCAGTATTTT CASSLAGGQGDTQYF
TRBJ1-5 - 17 TRBV27 - TGTGCCAGCAGCTTGATAGGGGGTGTCGATAGCAATCAGCCCCAGCATTTT CASSLIGGVDSNQPQHF
TRBJ2-3 - 14 TRBV6-1 TRBD1 TGTGCCATGGAAACCGGGACAGGGGGAGATACGCAGTATTTT CAMETGTGGDTQYF
TRBJ2-2 - 13 TRBV7-2 - TGTGCCAGCAGCTCATCCAGAACCGGGGAGCTGTTTTTT CASSSSRTGELFF
TRBJ1-1 - 14 TRBV7-8 - TGTGCCAGCAGCACTGTGGACAGGAACACTGAAGCTTTCTTT CASSTVDRNTEAFF
TRBJ2-5 - 18 TRBV7-9 TRBD1 TGTGCCAGCAGCTCTACGGGACAGGGGTCCGTTAAATCGGAGACCCAGTACTTC CASSSTGQGSVKSETQYF
TRBJ2-7 - 15 TRBV5-4 - TGTGCCAGCAGCCACCCGGGACAAATAACCTACGAGCAGTACTTC CASSHPGQITYEQYF
TRBJ1-2 once 13 TRBV28 TRBD1 TGTGCCAGCAGTCTAACAGGGGGATATGGCTACACCTTC CASSLTGGYGYTF
TRBJ2-5 - 14 TRBV7-2 - TGTGCCAGCAGCCCGAGCGGGTACAAGGAGACCCAGTACTTC CASSPSGYKETQYF
TRBJ2-1 - 15 TRBV11-2 TRBD1 TGTGCCAGCAGCCGCGGGACAGGTGGTTACAATGAGCAGTTCTTC CASSRGTGGYNEQFF
TRBJ1-1 - 14 TRBV10-3 TRBD1 TGTGCCATCAGTGATCGGGGGACAGGCACTGAAGCTTTCTTT CAISDRGTGTEAFF
TRBJ2-4 - 15 TRBV28 - TGTGCCAGCAGTGAACAGGGTGCGGCCAAAAACATTCAGTACTTC CASSEQGAAKNIQYF
TRBJ2-3 once 15 TRBV7-6 - TGTGCCAGCAGCTTAGAGGCTAGAAACACAGATACGCAGTATTTT CASSLEARNTDTQYF
TRBJ2-3 - 12 TRBV6-1 - TGTGCCAGCAGTGTATTGTTCGGTACGCAGTATTTT CASSVLFGTQYF
TRBJ1-1 - 17 TRBV4-3 TRBD1 TGCGCCAGCAGCCAAGAACCCCAGGGGGCGAGAGGCACTGAAGCTTTCTTT CASSQEPQGARGTEAFF
TRBJ1-1 - 16 TRBV5-1 - TGCGCCAGCAGCTTGACGGGAATTACGAGGAACACTGAAGCTTTCTTT CASSLTGITRNTEAFF
TRBJ2-5 - 16 TRBV12-2 - TGTGCAAGTCGCTTAGAAGGACTAGTTCCGGGAGGGACCCAGTACTTC CASRLEGLVPGGTQYF
TRBJ1-2 - 13 TRBV6-5 - TGTGCCGGTGGGACGGGAGATAACTATGGCTACACCTTC CAGGTGDNYGYTF
TRBJ2-7 - 13 TRBV28 - TGTGCCAGCAGCCCCGTCCGTAGCGGCGAGCAGTACTTC CASSPVRSGEQYF
TRBJ2-7 - 13 TRBV5-8 TRBD1 TGTGCCAGCAGCTCTTGGACAGGGCACGAGCAGTACTTC CASSSWTGHEQYF
TRBJ2-1 - 15 TRBV18 - TGTGCCAGCTCACCGACTGGCGCCTCCTACAATGAGCAGTTCTTC CASSPTGASYNEQFF
TRBJ1-2 - 13 TRBV11-2 - TGTGCCAGCAGACCCCCAGGGGACTATGGCTACACCTTC CASRPPGDYGYTF
TRBJ1-2 - 13 TRBV28 - TGTGCCAGCGGGCTCGAGGGAACTCATGGCTACACCTTC CASGLEGTHGYTF
TRBJ2-7 - 15 TRBV9 - TGTGCCAGCAGCGTACGCGACGGTGGGCCCTACGAGCAGTACTTC CASSVRDGGPYEQYF
TRBJ1-4 - 13 TRBV6-1 TRBD1 TGTGCCAGCTTGGCGACAGGGGGCGAAAAACTGTTTTTT CASLATGGEKLFF
TRBJ1-2 once 13 TRBV7-3 - TGTGCCAGCAGCCCCCGAGGGGGGGATGGCTACACCTTC CASSPRGGDGYTF
TRBJ2-7 - 15 TRBV5-8 TRBD1 TGTGCCAGCAGCATGGAGACAGGGGGGAGTCACGAGCAGTACTTC CASSMETGGSHEQYF
TRBJ2-7 - 14 TRBV5-6 - TGTGCCAGCAGCTTGGAAGGGGTGGGTGATGAGCAGTACTTC CASSLEGVGDEQYF
TRBJ2-2 - 13 TRBV15 - TGTGCCACCAGCTTTTCAGAAGCCGGGGAGCTGTTTTTT CATSFSEAGELFF
TRBJ2-1 - 13 TRBV6-1 - TGTGCCAGCAGTGCCTCAGGAGGCACTGAGCAGTTCTTC CASSASGGTEQFF
TRBJ1-2 - 15 TRBV27 - TGTGCCAGCAGTTTATCAAGCTCCTTAAACTATGGCTACACCTTC CASSLSSSLNYGYTF
TRBJ2-1 - 16 TRBV7-3 TRBD2 TGTGCCAGCAGCTTAACGGGCGGGAGGGGTTACAATGAGCAGTTCTTC CASSLTGGRGYNEQFF
TRBJ2-7 - 15 TRBV5-1 - TGCGCCAGCAGCTTGGTTTGGGGCGGCTCCTACGAGCAGTACTTC CASSLVWGGSYEQYF
TRBJ1-1 - 13 TRBV5-1 - TGCGCCAGCAGAAACGAGCGGAACACTGAAGCTTTCTTT CASRNERNTEAFF
TRBJ2-5 few 15 TRBV25-1 TRBD1 TGTGCCAGCAGCAGCTTAGGGGGCACCCAAGAGACCCAGTACTTC CASSSLGGTQETQYF
TRBJ1-1 - 16 TRBV4-3 TRBD1 TGCGCCAGCAGCCCCCAACCCTGGACAGGGAACACTGAAGCTTTCTTT CASSPQPWTGNTEAFF
TRBJ2-1 once 16 TRBV30 TRBD2 TGTGCCTGGAGTGTACGAGGTGGGACTAGCGCTAATGAGCAGTTCTTC CAWSVRGGTSANEQFF
TRBJ1-1 - 14 TRBV5-4 TRBD1 TGTGCCAGCAGCCGAACAGGGGAGCCCACTGAAGCTTTCTTT CASSRTGEPTEAFF
TRBJ1-6 few 14 TRBV6-6 TRBD1 TGTGCCAGCAGCTGGGACAGTAATAATTCACCCCTCCACTTT CASSWDSNNSPLHF
TRBJ2-7 - 11 TRBV2 - TGTGCCAGCAGGGCAGGACTCGAGCAGTACTTC CASRAGLEQYF
TRBJ2-1 - 15 TRBV18 TRBD2 TGTGCCAGCTCGCGTTCCGCGGGAGGGCCTGATGAGCAGTTCTTC CASSRSAGGPDEQFF